This passage covers 29 T cell receptor beta chains from one sample sequenced in a study of T cells in localized non-small cell lung cancer. TCRdb's copy holds only in-frame clones and misses some; the assay was immunoSEQ multiplex PCR. The sample holds around 96,000 clones, approximately 90% seen once. Sequenced here: PBMCs, sampled before any cancer treatment. These receptors were collected from a woman aged 35-75 years with stage II squamous cell lung carcinoma.

This chain links TRBV14 with TRBJ1-2; 7 bases fit TRBD1. The ends lost 4 bases at V and 4 bases at J; junction bases unmatched: 18. Germline V gives CDR1 SGHDN, CDR2 FVKESK. This CDR3 spans 18 amino acids. This CDR3 reads CASSPWDSPRSTSYGYTF. In DNA form, the CDR3 reads TGTGCCAGCAGCCCATGGGACAGCCCGAGGAGCACGTCCTATGGCTACACCTTC.

V gene TRBV15 combines with J gene TRBJ1-1; D is undetermined. This CDR3 is 14 amino acids long. Between the trimmed V and J ends, which lost 0 bases and 5 bases, there was a span of 10 bases. Germline V CDR1 and CDR2: LNHNV, YYDKDF (reference sequence). The CDR3 region is CATSRDFGATEAFF. The CDR3 region has the DNA TGTGCCACCAGCAGAGATTTCGGCGCAACTGAAGCTTTCTTT.

The V gene is TRBV9, the J gene TRBJ2-6; D is undetermined. V lost 0 bases and J 0 bases, leaving 10 bases between the germline ends. The CDR3 has 17 amino acids. Germline V gene lookup returns CDR1 SGDLS and CDR2 YYNGEE. The CDR3 here is CASSVDPSPSGANVLTF. For the CDR3, the DNA is TGTGCCAGCAGCGTAGATCCCTCTCCCTCTGGGGCCAACGTCCTGACTTTC.

The rearrangement uses TRBV6-5 and TRBJ1-2; D ambiguous. The germline gives CDR1 MNHEY, CDR2 SVGAGI. Trimming stripped 6 bases from V and 4 bases from J, with 6 bases between. The length of the CDR3 is 11 residues. CDR3 sequence (DNA): TGTGCCAGCAGGGACGTCTATGGCTACACCTTC. Residues: CASRDVYGYTF.

The rearrangement joins TRBV28 to TRBJ2-5; TRBD2 matches 9 bases. The CDR3 is 15 amino acids. Unmatched junction bases numbered 13, after V lost 7 bases and J lost 7 bases. Germline CDR1 MDHEN, CDR2 SYDVKM. The CDR3 bases are TGTGCCAGCACCTCCCTTGTAGCGGGGGTCGGGACCCAGTACTTC. Amino acid sequence: CASTSLVAGVGTQYF.

This chain links TRBV30 with TRBJ1-5; no definite D call. CDR1 is GTSNPN, CDR2 SVGIG, per germline (reference sequence). Trimming stripped 2 bases from V and 13 bases from J, with 18 bases between. The CDR3 has 13 amino acids. CDR3 bases: TGTGCCTGGAGTAATGGAATAGGCGGCAAGCAGCATTTT. The encoded protein is CAWSNGIGGKQHF.

The chain couples TRBV30 to TRBJ2-5; 7 bases map to TRBD2. CDR1 is GTSNPN and CDR2 is SVGIG in the germline V gene (reference sequence). The ends lost 4 bases at V and 4 bases at J; junction bases unmatched: 12. The CDR3 loop spans 15 amino acids. DNA for the CDR3: TGTGCCTGGACAGGGTCGGGGGGTGGTGGAGAGACCCAGTACTTC. Its translation is CAWTGSGGGGETQYF.

V gene TRBV28 combines with J gene TRBJ1-4; 7 nucleotides align to TRBD1. V dropped 2 bases and J dropped 10; count of bases not matched to a gene: 10. This CDR3 has 15 amino acids. Looked up from germline, CDR1 is MDHEN and CDR2 is SYDVKM. CDR3 sequence: CASSLIFRQGGKLFF. CDR3 bases: TGTGCCAGCAGTTTAATTTTCCGGCAGGGGGGAAAACTGTTTTTT.

The gene calls are TRBV13 and TRBJ1-1; D is undetermined. V gave up 3 bases and J gave up 4 bases, with 9 bases separating them. Germline values: CDR1 PRHDT, CDR2 FYEKMQ (reference sequence). This CDR3 has 13 amino acids. CDR3 coding DNA: TGTGCCAGCAGCTTGCAGGTTGGCACTGAAGCTTTCTTT. Its protein product is CASSLQVGTEAFF.

The chain employs TRBV27 and TRBJ1-1; D gene ambiguous. The V end lost 0 bases, the J end lost 1 base, and 6 bases lay between the germline ends. The germline CDR1 and CDR2 sequences are MNHEY and SMNVEV (reference sequence). This CDR3 is 14 amino acids long. Here the CDR3 reads CASSLSASNTEAFF. CDR3 coding DNA: TGTGCCAGCAGTTTATCCGCTTCGAACACTGAAGCTTTCTTT.

V and J are TRBV6-5 and TRBJ1-2; D unresolved. Germline V lookup: CDR1 MNHEY, CDR2 SVGAGI. This CDR3 has 12 residues. Trimming left V 5 bases short and J 8 bases short, with 12 bases between. The CDR3 DNA reads as TGTGCCAGCAGTACGAGTAGTATGGGCTACACCTTC. This sequence encodes CASSTSSMGYTF.

The J gene is TRBJ2-3, the V gene TRBV4-2; 10 bases align to TRBD2. Germline trimming cut 2 bases from V and 4 bases from J; bases unmatched to any gene: 9. This CDR3 spans 17 amino acids. CDR1 and CDR2 (germline): LGHNA, YNFKEQ. CDR3 bases: TGTGCCAGCAGCCAACGGGCTAGCGGGGGTGGGGCAGATACGCAGTATTTT. This gives the protein CASSQRASGGGADTQYF.

The rearrangement links TRBV6-1 to TRBJ2-7, with D possibly being TRBD2 (5 bases). The CDR3 covers 15 residues. Trimming took 6 bases from V and 2 from J, leaving 17 bases between them. Germline-derived CDR1 and CDR2 are MNHNS and SASEGT. The CDR3 nucleotides are TGTGCCAGCAGGCCGGGCCCAGGAGGAACCTACGAGCAGTACTTC. Translated, it gives CASRPGPGGTYEQYF.

The gene calls are TRBV6-5 and TRBJ2-1; maybe TRBD2 (5 bases). Trimming left V 5 bases short and J 9 bases short, with 14 bases between. This CDR3 region has 13 residues. Germline-derived CDR1 and CDR2 are MNHEY and SVGAGI. The chain's CDR3 is CASSAASEGEQFF. The CDR3 DNA follows: TGTGCCAGCAGTGCCGCGTCCGAGGGTGAGCAGTTCTTC.

The V call is TRBV7-9, the J call TRBJ1-3; D might be TRBD1 (5 bases). The CDR3 has 17 amino acids. The V end lost 5 bases, the J end lost 0 bases, and 17 bases lay between the germline ends. From germline, CDR1 is SEHNR and CDR2 FQNEAQ (reference sequence). CDR3 sequence reads: CASSPRGGAVSGNTIYF. CDR3 sequence (DNA): TGTGCCAGCAGCCCCCGGGGGGGAGCGGTCTCTGGAAACACCATATATTTT. The entire variable domain, with the rest obtained from reference TRBV7-9 and TRBJ1-3, is as follows: DTGVSQNPRHKITKRGQNVTFRCDPISEHNRLYWYRQTLGQGPEFLTYFQNEAQLEKSRLLSDRFSAERPKGSFSTLEIQRTEQGDSAMYLCASSPRGGAVSGNTIYFGEGSWLTVV.

Only one count was recorded for this clone. V is TRBV11-3 and J is TRBJ1-3, with D perhaps TRBD1 (6 bases). CDR3 length: 18 amino acids. CDR1 and CDR2 from the germline V gene are SGHNT and YENEEA. The V end lost 3 bases, the J end lost 0 bases, and 18 bases lay between the germline ends. DNA for the CDR3: TGTGCCAGCAGCTTTTCACCGGGACAACCCCGCTCTGGAAACACCATATATTTT. This translates into CASSFSPGQPRSGNTIYF. Using reference TRBV11-3 and TRBJ1-3 for the parts outside the CDR3, the full variable domain is EAGVVQSPRYKIIEKKQPVAFWCNPISGHNTLYWYLQNLGQGPELLIRYENEEAVDDSQLPKDRFSAERLKGVDSTLKIQPAELGDSAVYLCASSFSPGQPRSGNTIYFGEGSWLTVV.

The chain has TRBV11-1 and TRBJ1-3; D unresolved. Germline loops: CDR1 SGHAT, CDR2 FQDESV (reference sequence). The length of the CDR3 is 12 residues. Trimming left V 0 bases short and J 7 bases short, with 4 bases between. The CDR3 region has the DNA TGTGCCAGCAGCTTAGCGGCGAACACCATATATTTT. This codes for CASSLAANTIYF.

The V call is TRBV6-6, the J call TRBJ2-2; tentatively, D is TRBD1 (5 bases). V was trimmed by 5 bases and J by 3 bases, leaving 10 bases between them. CDR1 and CDR2 from the germline V gene are MNHNY and SVGAGI (reference sequence). This CDR3 has 14 residues. CDR3 DNA: TGTGCCAGCAGTCCAGGACATTACACCGGGGAGCTGTTTTTT. Residues: CASSPGHYTGELFF.

This clone was found a few times. The gene calls are TRBV6-4 and TRBJ2-2, with D possibly called TRBD1 or TRBD2 (5 bases each). V lost 6 bases to trimming and J lost 6 bases, with 14 bases between them. CDR1 and CDR2 (germline): MRHNA, SNTAGT. CDR3 size: 14 residues. This CDR3 is CASRRDADAGELFF. In nucleotides, the CDR3 is TGTGCCAGCAGACGGGACGCGGATGCCGGGGAGCTGTTTTTT.

The V and J genes are TRBV7-2 and TRBJ2-7, with 8 nucleotides matching TRBD1. With V trimmed by 1 base and J by 0 bases, 8 bases remained unmatched. From germline, CDR1 is SGHTA and CDR2 FQGNSA. This CDR3 spans 17 amino acids. The CDR3, as DNA: TGTGCCAGCAGCTTAGGGGTTTATGGGACAGGCTCCTACGAGCAGTACTTC. Protein: CASSLGVYGTGSYEQYF.

The CDR3 loop is CASSFQERNTGELFF. CDR3 coding DNA: TGTGCCAGCAGCTTTCAAGAGCGTAACACCGGGGAGCTGTTTTTT. The chain employs TRBV7-2 and TRBJ2-2; D is ambiguous. Trimming cost V 3 bases and J 2 bases, with 10 bases left between them. Per the germline V gene, CDR1 is SGHTA and CDR2 is FQGNSA. The CDR3 consists of 15 residues.

Only one count was recorded for this clone. The V call is TRBV5-5, the J call TRBJ1-5, with 7 positions matching TRBD1. V shed 0 bases and J 6 bases; nucleotides not matched to a gene: 6. The CDR3 consists of 15 residues. The germline CDR1 and CDR2 sequences are SGHKS and YYEKEE (reference sequence). The CDR3 spells CASSLVPTGTQPQHF. The CDR3 DNA is TGTGCCAGCAGCTTGGTTCCGACAGGGACTCAGCCCCAGCATTTT.

The chain links TRBV30 to TRBJ1-1; 8 bases are shared with TRBD1. This CDR3 spans 15 amino acids. Germline lookup yields CDR1 GTSNPN and CDR2 SVGIG (reference sequence). After removal of 1 base from V and 1 base from J, the junction contained 5 bases not matched to a gene. In DNA, the CDR3 is TGTGCCTGGAGTGACCGGGACAGGCCGAACACTGAAGCTTTCTTT. The encoded protein is CAWSDRDRPNTEAFF.

The chain carries TRBV29-1 and TRBJ1-5; 10 bases align to TRBD1. The CDR3 covers 13 residues. After removal of 5 bases from V and 7 bases from J, the junction contained 5 bases not matched to a gene. Germline CDR1 SQVTM, CDR2 ANQGSEA. Here the CDR3 reads CSVIGQGGQPQHF. CDR3 DNA: TGCAGCGTTATCGGACAGGGGGGCCAGCCCCAGCATTTT.

V usage is TRBV5-1 and J usage is TRBJ1-2; TRBD1 matches 8 bases. Germline-derived CDR1 and CDR2 are SGHRS and YFSETQ. The CDR3 has 14 residues. V trimming: 2 bases; J trimming: 4 bases; junction bases outside the gene matches: 4. The CDR3 bases are TGCGCCAGCAGCTTTGGGCAGGGGGCCTATGGCTACACCTTC. It translates to CASSFGQGAYGYTF. The full variable domain, its missing parts supplied by reference TRBV5-1 and TRBJ1-2, is KAGVTQTPRYLIKTRGQQVTLSCSPISGHRSVSWYQQTPGQGLQFLFEYFSETQRNKGNFPGRFSGRQFSNSRSEMNVSTLELGDSALYLCASSFGQGAYGYTFGSGTRLTVV.

The genes are TRBV5-6 and TRBJ1-2, with 9 bases identical to TRBD1. J gave up 6 bases and V 5 bases, and 5 bases lay outside the gene matches. CDR1 SGHDT and CDR2 YYEEEE come from the germline V gene. The CDR3 contains 13 residues. The chain's CDR3 is CASRWDREDGYTF. The CDR3 nucleotides read TGTGCCAGCAGGTGGGACAGGGAGGATGGCTACACCTTC.

The chain combines TRBV7-8 with TRBJ2-6; D is perhaps TRBD1 (5 bases). This CDR3 is 18 amino acids long. V shed 3 bases and J shed 0 bases, with 15 bases lying between them. Germline V gives CDR1 SGHVS, CDR2 FQNEAQ. In DNA, the CDR3 is TGTGCCAGCAGCTTCTTCCTTCCCGACAGCTCTGGGGCCAACGTCCTGACTTTC. Translated: CASSFFLPDSSGANVLTF.

The genes are TRBV6-5 and TRBJ2-3; 7 bases line up with TRBD2. The ends lost 4 bases at V and 2 bases at J; junction bases unmatched: 6. The germline gives CDR1 MNHEY, CDR2 SVGAGI. The CDR3 is 15 residues long. The CDR3 loop reads CASSSPSGDTDTQYF. The DNA of the CDR3 is TGTGCCAGCAGTTCCCCCAGCGGGGACACAGATACGCAGTATTTT.

This clone was seen a single time. This chain joins TRBV28 and TRBJ2-7, with a possible D match to TRBD1 (5 bases). CDR1 MDHEN and CDR2 SYDVKM come from the germline V gene. The CDR3 totals 13 residues. The ends were cut back, 1 base at V and 3 bases at J, with 7 bases in the middle. The CDR3 loop reads CASSLSQGYEQYF. The CDR3, as DNA: TGTGCCAGCAGTTTATCTCAGGGCTACGAGCAGTACTTC.